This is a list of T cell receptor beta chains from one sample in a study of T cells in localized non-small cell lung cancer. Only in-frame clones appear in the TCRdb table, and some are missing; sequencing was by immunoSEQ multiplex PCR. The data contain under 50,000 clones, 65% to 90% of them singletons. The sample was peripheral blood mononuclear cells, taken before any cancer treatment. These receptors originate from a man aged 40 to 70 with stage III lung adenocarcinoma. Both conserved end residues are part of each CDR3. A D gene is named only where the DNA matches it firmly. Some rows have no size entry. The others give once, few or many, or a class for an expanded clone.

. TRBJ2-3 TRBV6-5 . TGTGCCAGCAGAGAGGGGGGGAGCACAGATACGCAGTATTTT CASREGGSTDTQYF
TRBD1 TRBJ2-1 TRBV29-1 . TGCAGCGTCATGACAGGGGGCACCTACAATGAGCAGTTCTTC CSVMTGGTYNEQFF
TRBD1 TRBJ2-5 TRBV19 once TGTGCCAGTAGTAAAACCGGGACAGGGGAAGAGACCCAGTACTTC CASSKTGTGEETQYF
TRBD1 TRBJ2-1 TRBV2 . TGTGCCAGCAGATGGGACAGGACAACTTACAATGAGCAGTTCTTC CASRWDRTTYNEQFF
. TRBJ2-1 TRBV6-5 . TGTGCCAGCAGTTACGCGGAGGGGTCCTACAATGAGCAGTTCTTC CASSYAEGSYNEQFF
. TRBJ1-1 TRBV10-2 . TGCGCCAGCAGTGAGAACAGGGACACTGAAGCTTTCTTT CASSENRDTEAFF
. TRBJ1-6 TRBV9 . TGTGCCAGCAGCGTAGGGAGCAATTCACCCCTCCACTTT CASSVGSNSPLHF
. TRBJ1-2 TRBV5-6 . TGTGCCAGCAGCTTAAGGGGAGGGAGCTATGGCTACACCTTC CASSLRGGSYGYTF
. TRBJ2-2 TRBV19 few TGTGCCAGTAACTCGGGGGCCGCCAACGGCGGGGAGCTGTTTTTT CASNSGAANGGELFF
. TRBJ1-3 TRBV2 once TGTGCCAGCAGCCAGTACGGAAACACCATATATTTT CASSQYGNTIYF
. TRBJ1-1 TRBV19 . TGTGCCAGTAGTATAAAGGGGAACACTGAAGCTTTCTTT CASSIKGNTEAFF
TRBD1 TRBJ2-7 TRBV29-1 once TGCAGCGTAGAGGGACAGGGCTTACCCTACGAGCAGTACTTC CSVEGQGLPYEQYF
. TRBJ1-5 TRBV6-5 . TGTGCCAGCCGAAATCTGGGGGGGTATTATCAGCCCCAGCATTTT CASRNLGGYYQPQHF
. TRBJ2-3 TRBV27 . TGTGCCAGCAGTTTAAATCCGGGGTCCACAGATACGCAGTATTTT CASSLNPGSTDTQYF
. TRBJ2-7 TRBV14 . TGTGCCAGCAGCCATAAACAAGCCGGGGACGAGCAGTACTTC CASSHKQAGDEQYF
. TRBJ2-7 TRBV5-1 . TGCGCCAGCAGCTTGGTACCCTACGAGCAGTACTTC CASSLVPYEQYF
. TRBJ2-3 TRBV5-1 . TGCGCCAGCAGCCATATCGGGGATTTGAAGGGCACAAATACGCAGTATTTT CASSHIGDLKGTNTQYF
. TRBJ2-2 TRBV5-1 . TGCGCCAGCAGCTTGGGCGGACAAACCGGGGAGCTGTTTTTT CASSLGGQTGELFF
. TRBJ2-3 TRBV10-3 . TGTGCCATCAGATCTAGCACAGATACGCAGTATTTT CAIRSSTDTQYF